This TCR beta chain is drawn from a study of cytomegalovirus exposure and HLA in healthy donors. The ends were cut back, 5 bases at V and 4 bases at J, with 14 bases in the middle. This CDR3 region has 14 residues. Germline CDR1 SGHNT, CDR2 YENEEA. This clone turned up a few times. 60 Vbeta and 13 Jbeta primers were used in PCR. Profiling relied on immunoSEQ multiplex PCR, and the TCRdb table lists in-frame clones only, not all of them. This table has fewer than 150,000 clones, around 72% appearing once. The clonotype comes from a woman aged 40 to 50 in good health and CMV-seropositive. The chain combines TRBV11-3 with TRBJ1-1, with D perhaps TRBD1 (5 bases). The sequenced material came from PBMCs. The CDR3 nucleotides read TGTGCCAGCAGCCCCCATGGAAGGGGCACTGAAGCTTTCTTT. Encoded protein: CASSPHGRGTEAFF.